The 27 T cell receptor beta chains given below trace back to one sample, sequenced in a study of T-cell reconstitution after alpha-beta-depleted transplantation in children. For TCRbeta, the library was prepared with unique molecular identifiers. TCRdb passed the PCR reads through MiXCR, listing each CDR3 protein once. The sample has around 200,000 distinct CDR3 sequences, about 9.5% seen once. Here the sequenced sample was PBMCs from the stem cell graft donor, taken from the stem cell graft. The receptor set was obtained from a human donor who donated a stem cell graft to a child with acute lymphoblastic leukemia.

In its sample, this clonotype was seen a few times. The V call is TRBV5-1, the J call TRBJ1-1, with TRBD1 as a possible D gene (5 bases). CDR3 size: 15 residues. CDR1 is SGHRS, CDR2 YFSETQ, per germline. V lost 0 bases to trimming and J lost 1 base, with 10 bases between them. CDR3 residues: CASSLEIGTNTEAFF. CDR3 nucleotides: TGCGCCAGCAGCTTGGAGATAGGGACGAACACTGAAGCTTTCTTT.

This clonotype was recorded a few times. The chain joins TRBV12-3 or TRBV12-4 to TRBJ2-1; TRBD1 aligns across 8 bases. The CDR3 contains 13 residues. V shed 5 bases and J 7 bases; nucleotides not matched to a gene: 4. CDR3 sequence (DNA): TGTGCCAGCAGTGGACAGGGCTGGAATGAGCAGTTCTTC. It is translated as CASSGQGWNEQFF.

This sequence joins TRBV13 and TRBJ1-1; D is unclear. The germline gives CDR1 PRHDT, CDR2 FYEKMQ (reference sequence). The CDR3 is 12 amino acids. Trimming cost V 2 bases and J 6 bases, with 7 bases left between them. As DNA, the CDR3 is TGTGCCAGCAGCTTATTTGGGGCTGAAGCTTTCTTT. Translation: CASSLFGAEAFF.

The chain combines TRBV18 with TRBJ2-7; TRBD1 matches 7 bases. CDR1 KGHSH and CDR2 LQKENI come from the germline V gene. CDR3 length: 15 amino acids. J lost 6 bases, V lost 6 bases, and 14 bases had no gene match. CDR3 DNA sequence: TGTGCCAGCTCGGTTGACAGGGTTCTTTCTCGCGAGCAGTACTTC. It translates to CASSVDRVLSREQYF.

This clonotype was picked up many times. The CDR3 reads CSVGKGGGNTIYF. The DNA for the CDR3 is TGCAGCGTTGGTAAGGGTGGAGGAAACACCATATATTTT. V gene TRBV29-1 combines with J gene TRBJ1-3, with D unresolved. Germline-derived CDR1 and CDR2 are SQVTM and ANQGSEA. Trimming stripped 4 bases from V and 4 bases from J, with 11 bases between. The CDR3 extends over 13 amino acids.

This clonotype was recorded at least ten times. The chain combines TRBV5-1 with TRBJ2-7; D unclear. Germline V gene lookup returns CDR1 SGHRS and CDR2 YFSETQ. Trimming removed 6 bases at V and 6 bases at J, with 19 bases between. The length of the CDR3 is 14 residues. CDR3: CASTTGQAESEQYF. CDR3 DNA sequence: TGCGCCAGCACTACCGGCCAGGCGGAGTCCGAGCAGTACTTC.

This chain uses TRBV6-1 with TRBJ2-1, with 10 bases lining up with TRBD1. This CDR3 has 16 residues. CDR1 MNHNS and CDR2 SASEGT come from the germline V gene. After removal of 4 bases from V and 2 bases from J, the junction contained 5 bases not matched to a gene. The CDR3, as DNA: TGTGCCAGCAGTGGAACCGGGACAGGGGCCTACAATGAGCAGTTCTTC. It specifies CASSGTGTGAYNEQFF.

The chain recombines TRBV5-1 with TRBJ2-2; D perhaps matches TRBD1 (6 bases). This CDR3 has 21 residues. The germline V gene encodes CDR1 SGHRS and CDR2 YFSETQ. Trimming shortened V by 3 bases and J by 3 bases, and 30 bases separated the two germline ends. Here the CDR3 DNA reads TGCGCCAGCAGCTGGGGGCCGGGGTCCCGGGAAGCCAGAAAGTACACCGGGGAGCTGTTTTTT. This encodes CASSWGPGSREARKYTGELFF.

The table lists this clonotype with a few counts. V gene TRBV5-4 combines with J gene TRBJ1-5; 8 bases are a match to TRBD1. CDR1 and CDR2 (germline): SGHNT, YYREEE (reference sequence). V shed 4 bases, J shed 5 bases, and the junction held 8 bases outside the gene matches. The CDR3 totals 15 residues. The CDR3 DNA is TGTGCCAGCAGCATAGACAGGGGTGGGGATCAGCCCCAGCATTTT. This gives the protein CASSIDRGGDQPQHF.

There are many counts of this clonotype. J is TRBJ2-1 and V is TRBV5-4; D perhaps matches TRBD1 (6 bases). From germline, CDR1 is SGHNT and CDR2 YYREEE (reference sequence). The CDR3 is 16 amino acids. Trimming pared 0 bases from V and 5 bases from J, leaving 15 bases between. The CDR3 region is CASSLGARGVNNEQFF. As DNA, the CDR3 is TGTGCCAGCAGCTTGGGAGCCAGGGGTGTCAACAATGAGCAGTTCTTC.

This chain connects TRBV19 to TRBJ2-3; no definite D call. There are 14 residues in the CDR3. V gave up 3 bases and J gave up 2 bases, with 9 bases separating them. CDR1 and CDR2 (germline): LNHDA, SQIVND (reference sequence). This CDR3 reads CASSILTNTDTQYF. The CDR3 bases are TGTGCCAGTAGTATCCTAACTAACACAGATACGCAGTATTTT.

The table lists this clonotype with many counts. The chain has TRBV15 and TRBJ1-5; no definite D call. The CDR3 contains 14 residues. V dropped 0 bases and J dropped 4 bases, with 7 bases sitting between them. The germline V gene has CDR1 LNHNV and CDR2 YYDKDF (reference sequence). The CDR3 DNA reads TGTGCCACCAGCAGAGATATCGGGAATCAGCCCCAGCATTTT. Translated: CATSRDIGNQPQHF. Full variable domain (rest looked up from reference TRBV15 and TRBJ1-5): DAMVIQNPRYQVTQFGKPVTLSCSQTLNHNVMYWYQQKSSQAPKLLFHYYDKDFNNEADTPDNFQSRRPNTSFCFLDIRSPGLGDTAMYLCATSRDIGNQPQHFGDGTRLSIL.

This clonotype was recorded at least ten times. V usage is TRBV12-3 or TRBV12-4 and J usage is TRBJ1-2; D ambiguous. Deletions cut 3 bases from V and 7 bases from J, with 12 bases between. CDR3 length equals 13 residues. Here the CDR3 reads CASSFTRVSGYTF. In nucleotides, the CDR3 is TGTGCCAGCAGTTTTACTAGGGTCTCTGGCTACACCTTC.

This clonotype was found a few times. The chain employs TRBV5-1 and TRBJ2-2; D is undetermined. This CDR3 is 13 amino acids long. The germline V gene has CDR1 SGHRS and CDR2 YFSETQ. With 4 bases removed from V and 4 bases from J, the gap between germline ends came to 8 bases. The CDR3 is CASSAPGTGELFF. The DNA of the CDR3 is TGCGCCAGCAGCGCCCCAGGCACCGGGGAGCTGTTTTTT.

The chain's CDR3 is CASSKAGLAGSAGELFF. The DNA of the CDR3 is TGTGCCAGCAGCAAAGCAGGGCTAGCGGGGTCCGCGGGGGAGCTGTTTTTT. The J gene is TRBJ2-2, the V gene TRBV21-1; the D call TRBD2 from the table was never checked on the DNA. TRBV21-1 is a recognized pseudogene. This CDR3 has 17 amino acids.

This clonotype was seen only once. V is TRBV18 and J is TRBJ2-5, with a weak D call TRBD1 (6 bases). Trimming removed 2 bases at V and 4 bases at J, with 11 bases between. Germline V gene data show CDR1 as KGHSH and CDR2 as LQKENI. The CDR3 covers 14 residues. The CDR3 nucleotides read TGTGCCAGCTCACCAGGGGGCCTCGGAGAGACCCAGTACTTC. Protein sequence: CASSPGGLGETQYF.

The chain combines TRBV10-3 with TRBJ1-1; tentatively, D is TRBD1 (5 bases). CDR3 length equals 17 residues. Trimming stripped 3 bases from V and 1 base from J, with 18 bases between. Germline CDR1 reads ENHRY; CDR2 reads SYGVKD. CDR3 sequence reads: CAISDWQGEVGNTEAFF. In nucleotides, the CDR3 is TGTGCCATCAGTGATTGGCAGGGCGAGGTTGGGAACACTGAAGCTTTCTTT.

V gene TRBV5-1 combines with J gene TRBJ2-2; 9 nucleotides line up with TRBD1. V dropped 4 bases and J dropped 7; count of bases not matched to a gene: 5. The CDR3 runs to 14 residues. Germline V CDR1 and CDR2: SGHRS, YFSETQ. As DNA, the CDR3 is TGCGCCAGCAGCACGGGGACAGGGATCGGGGAGCTGTTTTTT. It is translated as CASSTGTGIGELFF.

In this sample, this clonotype turned up many times. At one boundary the junction diverges from the germline segment, which might be a read error. The chain is built from TRBV5-1 and TRBJ2-5; 9 bases line up with TRBD2. CDR1 is SGHRS, CDR2 YFSETQ, per germline. The CDR3 is made up of 13 amino acids. In DNA form, the CDR3 reads TGTGCCAGCAGTTTGGCGGGAGGGGAGACCCAGTACTTC. Residues: CASSLAGGETQYF.

This clonotype was counted only a few times. The junction departs from germline at one end; a sequencing error may be responsible. This chain uses TRBV12-3 or TRBV12-4 with TRBJ1-6; 8 bases are shared with TRBD1. This CDR3 is built from 11 residues. CDR3 DNA sequence: TGTGCCAGCAGTTCCCGGACAGGGAAGACCTTT. Translating it yields CASSSRTGKTF.

The chain carries TRBV20-1 and TRBJ1-2; D possibly corresponds to TRBD1 (5 bases). CDR1 and CDR2 (germline): DFQATT, SNEGSKA (reference sequence). The CDR3 sequence is 12 residues long. V was shortened by 4 bases and J by 4 bases, with 10 bases between the two germline ends. The CDR3 bases are TGCAGTGCTATAGGACAAGGCTATGGCTACACCTTC. This gives the protein CSAIGQGYGYTF.

This clonotype was detected many times. This sequence joins TRBV6-2 or TRBV6-3 and TRBJ2-2; no firm D call. Trimming took 5 bases from V and 4 from J, leaving 8 bases between them. The CDR3 length is 13 residues. Germline V CDR1 and CDR2: MNHEY, SVGEGT. The CDR3 loop is CASSPYGTGELFF. CDR3 sequence (DNA): TGTGCCAGCAGTCCCTACGGCACCGGGGAGCTGTTTTTT.

V usage is TRBV21-1 and J usage is TRBJ2-5; TRBD1, the table's D call, was not compared with the DNA. TRBV21-1 is designated a pseudogene. This CDR3 is built from 15 residues. The CDR3 DNA reads TGTGCCAGCAGCAAAGATGTTGGTGGGGCCGAGACCCAGTACTTC. Amino acids: CASSKDVGGAETQYF.

The CDR3 bases are TGTGCCAGCAAAGGACAGACCCTGGGAAGAGGGTCCTACAATGAGCAGTTCTTC. Amino acids: CASKGQTLGRGSYNEQFF. The rearrangement uses TRBV27 and TRBJ2-1, with TRBD1 as a possible D gene (6 bases). Between the trimmed V and J ends, which lost 7 bases and 1 base, there was a span of 23 bases. Germline values: CDR1 MNHEY, CDR2 SMNVEV (reference sequence). The CDR3 length is 18 residues.

This clonotype has at least ten counts. The rearrangement uses TRBV29-1 and TRBJ2-6; D not resolved. With 5 bases removed from V and 0 bases from J, the gap between germline ends came to 14 bases. Germline assignment: CDR1 SQVTM and CDR2 ANQGSEA. The length of the CDR3 is 16 residues. The CDR3 region has the DNA TGCAGCGTTCAGACTGATACCGACTCTGGGGCCAACGTCCTGACTTTC. It specifies CSVQTDTDSGANVLTF.

This clonotype turned up a few times. The chain combines TRBV7-8 with TRBJ2-3, with 7 bases lining up with TRBD1. Germline V gene data show CDR1 as SGHVS and CDR2 as FQNEAQ. V lost 5 bases and J lost 4; bases outside the gene matches: 15. This CDR3 is built from 17 residues. As DNA, the CDR3 is TGTGCCAGCAGCACCAGGACTGCCAGGGGGAGTTCAGATACGCAGTATTTT. It specifies CASSTRTARGSSDTQYF.

About this clonotype: A much bigger clone sits one base away, suggesting this may be a read error. The gene calls are TRBV7-8 and TRBJ2-2; 9 bases fit TRBD1. This CDR3 contains 17 residues. Germline trimming cut 0 bases from V and 4 bases from J; bases unmatched to any gene: 6. Germline lookup yields CDR1 SGHVS and CDR2 FQNEAQ. The CDR3 nucleotides are TGTGCCAGCAGCTTAGCAGCCGGGACAGGGACCACCGGGGAGCTGTTTTTT. Translating it yields CASSLAAGTGTTGELFF.